This T cell receptor beta chain derives from a study of cytotoxic CD8 clonotypes in ibrutinib-treated CLL. This clone was detected only a few times. Method: immunoSEQ multiplex PCR; TCRdb's copy keeps in-frame clones and lacks some. The sample has 110,000 or so clones, approximately 56% seen once; the top ten hold 30% to 45%. This sequence was found in a human donor with chronic lymphocytic leukemia. This material consisted of PBMCs, taken after 24 months of ibrutinib treatment.

The CDR3 sequence: CASRYWGGEQFF. CDR3 sequence (DNA): TGTGCCAGCCGATACTGGGGGGGTGAGCAGTTCTTC. The chain employs TRBV6-5 and TRBJ2-1, with 7 bases matching TRBD2. The trim removed 8 bases at V and 9 bases at J, leaving 7 bases unmatched. Germline CDR1 MNHEY, CDR2 SVGAGI. The length of the CDR3 is 12 residues.